Below, 20 T cell receptor beta chains from the same sample are listed, as sequenced in a study of T cell repertoires in cytomegalovirus infection. TCRdb reprocessed the reads with MiXCR, giving one entry per CDR3 protein. In the table there are some 200,000 distinct CDR3 sequences, approximately 20% of which are singletons. The specimen sequenced was PBMCs. The receptors come from a human donor in good health (CMV status not recorded). Some clones in this sample may be carry-over from other donors' samples.

This chain joins TRBV2 and TRBJ1-5; no firm D call. Germline V lookup: CDR1 SNHLY, CDR2 FYNNEI. Trimming stripped 1 base from V and 4 bases from J, with 14 bases between. This CDR3 has 16 amino acids. For the CDR3, the DNA is TGTGCCAGCAGTGAAGGAGGGCGGAGGGAAAATCAGCCCCAGCATTTT. It specifies CASSEGGRRENQPQHF.

The table lists this clonotype with a few counts. V usage is TRBV19 and J usage is TRBJ1-5; no firm D call. Germline-derived CDR1 and CDR2 are LNHDA and SQIVND (reference sequence). Trimming stripped 5 bases from V and 7 bases from J, with 9 bases between. CDR3 length: 12 amino acids. Here the CDR3 DNA reads TGTGCCAGTAGTTTACCGGGGCAGCCCCAGCATTTT. Amino acid sequence: CASSLPGQPQHF.

The chain combines TRBV29-1 with TRBJ2-7; D may be TRBD2 (7 bases). The CDR3 sequence is 13 residues long. The V end lost 5 bases, the J end lost 3 bases, and 14 bases lay between the germline ends. Germline CDR1 SQVTM, CDR2 ANQGSEA. This chain's CDR3 is CSVQEGGIYEQYF. CDR3 in DNA: TGCAGCGTTCAGGAGGGGGGGATCTACGAGCAGTACTTC.

This clonotype was seen a few times. The chain joins TRBV12-3 or TRBV12-4 to TRBJ1-1; 9 bases align to TRBD1. The CDR3 has 14 residues. Germline trimming cut 6 bases from V and 6 bases from J; bases unmatched to any gene: 8. DNA of the CDR3: TGTGCCAGCAGCCAGGACAGGGGTACGGCTGAAGCTTTCTTT. Amino acids: CASSQDRGTAEAFF.

This clonotype was detected many times. The chain couples TRBV7-2 to TRBJ2-1; 11 nucleotides line up with TRBD2. The CDR3 length is 16 residues. Germline V CDR1 and CDR2: SGHTA, FQGNSA. Trimming cost V 3 bases and J 4 bases; bases outside gene matches: 5. In nucleotides, the CDR3 is TGTGCCAGCAGCTTCTCCGGGACTAGCGGTTACAATGAGCAGTTCTTC. Amino acids: CASSFSGTSGYNEQFF.

The genes are TRBV7-9 and TRBJ2-7; D gene ambiguous. CDR1 and CDR2 from the germline V gene are SEHNR and FQNEAQ (reference sequence). The CDR3 contains 17 residues. Deletions cut 4 bases from V and 0 bases from J, with 19 bases between. CDR3 coding DNA: TGTGCCAGCAGCTCCCCCCCCGGCCGGCAAAACTCCTACGAGCAGTACTTC. Protein sequence: CASSSPPGRQNSYEQYF.

This clonotype was counted a few times. The chain links TRBV7-2 to TRBJ2-1; perhaps D is TRBD1 or TRBD2 (5 bases each). V shed 4 bases and J shed 2 bases, with 15 bases lying between them. There are 16 residues in the CDR3. Per the germline V gene, CDR1 is SGHTA and CDR2 is FQGNSA. CDR3 sequence: CASSYAGTRTYNEQFF. The CDR3 DNA reads as TGTGCCAGCAGCTACGCCGGGACGCGGACCTACAATGAGCAGTTCTTC.

In its sample, this clonotype was seen many times. The rearrangement uses TRBV7-8 and TRBJ2-2; TRBD1 matches 7 bases. CDR1 is SGHVS, CDR2 FQNEAQ, per germline. V lost 5 bases and J lost 4; bases outside the gene matches: 7. This CDR3 comprises 15 residues. The DNA of the CDR3 is TGTGCCAGCAGCGTAGACAGGGTTGGCACCGGGGAGCTGTTTTTT. It is translated as CASSVDRVGTGELFF.

This clonotype showed up many times. The chain joins TRBV7-2 to TRBJ1-5, with unresolved D. Looked up from germline, CDR1 is SGHTA and CDR2 is FQGNSA. V lost 1 base and J lost 4, with 8 bases in between. This CDR3 is 14 amino acids long. The CDR3 DNA reads TGTGCCAGCAGCTTAGGCGGGTTAAATCAGCCCCAGCATTTT. Its translation is CASSLGGLNQPQHF.

In its sample, this clonotype was seen many times. V gene TRBV19 combines with J gene TRBJ1-1; D is undetermined. Germline CDR1 and CDR2: LNHDA and SQIVND (reference sequence). Between the trimmed V and J ends, which lost 6 bases and 0 bases, there was a span of 11 bases. This CDR3 is 14 amino acids long. CDR3 DNA: TGTGCCAGTAGCTTGTCGGCGGTGAACACTGAAGCTTTCTTT. This translates into CASSLSAVNTEAFF.

The genes are TRBV15 and TRBJ2-6; D is ambiguous. Germline values: CDR1 LNHNV, CDR2 YYDKDF (reference sequence). Trimming pared 4 bases from V and 0 bases from J, leaving 7 bases between. This CDR3 region has 15 residues. This chain's CDR3 is CATSNGFSGANVLTF. In DNA form, the CDR3 reads TGTGCCACCAGCAACGGGTTCTCTGGGGCCAACGTCCTGACTTTC.

V and J are TRBV6-6 and TRBJ2-3, with 7 bases lining up with TRBD1. V shed 2 bases and J 2 bases; nucleotides not matched to a gene: 7. Germline-derived CDR1 and CDR2 are MNHNY and SVGAGI (reference sequence). The CDR3 is 16 amino acids. In nucleotides, the CDR3 is TGTGCCAGCAGTTACGGGACAGTTGGTCCCACAGATACGCAGTATTTT. This encodes CASSYGTVGPTDTQYF.

This clonotype was picked up a small number of times. The rearrangement joins TRBV18 to TRBJ2-4; D call uncertain. CDR3 size: 14 residues. Between the trimmed V and J ends, which lost 6 bases and 6 bases, there was a span of 15 bases. CDR1 is KGHSH, CDR2 LQKENI, per germline. CDR3 protein: CASSLPSNGNIQYF. The CDR3 nucleotides read TGTGCCAGCTCCTTACCGAGTAATGGAAACATTCAGTACTTC.

The chain links TRBV11-2 to TRBJ2-2; D may be TRBD2 (5 bases). Germline CDR1 SGHAT, CDR2 FQNNGV. Trimming removed 2 bases at V and 2 bases at J, with 15 bases between. This CDR3 comprises 17 residues. CDR3 coding DNA: TGTGCCAGCAGCTTACTTCCGAGGGCAGTAAACACCGGGGAGCTGTTTTTT. This gives the protein CASSLLPRAVNTGELFF.

V usage is TRBV28 and J usage is TRBJ1-2; D not resolved. V gave up 10 bases and J gave up 4 bases, with 13 bases separating them. Germline V gene lookup returns CDR1 MDHEN and CDR2 SYDVKM. CDR3 length: 12 residues. The CDR3 region is CATQTARYGYTF. CDR3 in DNA: TGTGCCACCCAGACGGCGCGCTATGGCTACACCTTC.

The rearrangement uses TRBV6-6 and TRBJ1-1, with D maybe TRBD1 (5 bases). The CDR3 spans 13 residues. The V end lost 2 bases, the J end lost 7 bases, and 11 bases lay between the germline ends. Germline CDR1 MNHNY, CDR2 SVGAGI (reference sequence). The CDR3 nucleotides read TGTGCCAGCAGTTACCCATGGGGCGGTGAAGCTTTCTTT. Its translation is CASSYPWGGEAFF.

This clonotype has at least ten counts. CDR3 DNA sequence: TGTGCCAGCAGCCCTCCGTTTGATGAGCAGTTCTTC. Translated, it gives CASSPPFDEQFF. V gene TRBV7-2 combines with J gene TRBJ2-1; D remains ambiguous. Trimming pared 5 bases from V and 8 bases from J, leaving 10 bases between. Germline-derived CDR1 and CDR2 are SGHTA and FQGNSA. CDR3 length: 12 residues. The complete variable domain, with remaining parts taken from reference TRBV7-2 and TRBJ2-1, reads GAGVSQSPSNKVTEKGKDVELRCDPISGHTALYWYRQSLGQGLEFLIYFQGNSAPDKSGLPSDRFSAERTGGSVSTLTIQRTQQEDSAVYLCASSPPFDEQFFGPGTRLTVL.

A few counts support this clonotype. The chain links TRBV29-1 to TRBJ1-1, with 8 bases fitting TRBD1. The germline V gene has CDR1 SQVTM and CDR2 ANQGSEA. Unmatched junction bases numbered 13, after V lost 6 bases and J lost 4 bases. This CDR3 is 15 amino acids long. The DNA for the CDR3 is TGCAGCGTCCTCGTCGAGGACAGGGTTGGCACTGAAGCTTTCTTT. It encodes CSVLVEDRVGTEAFF. The full variable domain, completed using reference TRBV29-1 and TRBJ1-1, is SAVISQKPSRDICQRGTSLTIQCQVDSQVTMMFWYRQQPGQSLTLIATANQGSEATYESGFVIDKFPISRPNLTFSTLTVSNMSPEDSSIYLCSVLVEDRVGTEAFFGQGTRLTVV.

The chain carries TRBV29-1 and TRBJ1-1; D is perhaps TRBD1 (6 bases). V lost 7 bases and J 0 bases, leaving 12 bases between the germline ends. CDR1 SQVTM and CDR2 ANQGSEA come from the germline V gene. The CDR3 has 13 amino acids. The CDR3 nucleotides read TGCAGCGGGAAAACAGGGTTGAACACTGAAGCTTTCTTT. This gives the protein CSGKTGLNTEAFF.

This chain joins TRBV7-9 and TRBJ2-7; D is perhaps TRBD1 (6 bases). This CDR3 is built from 13 residues. With 1 base removed from V and 7 bases from J, the gap between germline ends came to 11 bases. From germline, CDR1 is SEHNR and CDR2 FQNEAQ (reference sequence). The CDR3 is CASSLGGQTEQYF. CDR3 bases: TGTGCCAGCAGCTTAGGAGGACAGACGGAGCAGTACTTC.